These 25 T cell receptor beta chains were all obtained from the same sample, sequenced in a study of T cells in localized non-small cell lung cancer. Profiling relied on immunoSEQ multiplex PCR, and the TCRdb table lists in-frame clones only, not all of them. The sample shows 130,000 or so clones, more than 80% of them seen only once. Here the sequenced sample was peripheral blood, taken before any cancer treatment. Receptors were obtained from a female donor at least 60 years old with stage I lung adenocarcinoma.

V usage is TRBV27 and J usage is TRBJ2-7; a possible D gene is TRBD1 (5 bases). Germline assignment: CDR1 MNHEY and CDR2 SMNVEV (reference sequence). The CDR3 covers 14 residues. The V and J ends lost 5 bases and 3 bases respectively, with 14 bases between them. The DNA of the CDR3 is TGTGCCAGCAGTATAAGTAGGGGCCTCTACGAGCAGTACTTC. Encoded protein: CASSISRGLYEQYF.

This sequence joins TRBV28 and TRBJ2-7, with 12 bases identical to TRBD2. The CDR3 has 14 residues. Per germline, CDR1 MDHEN and CDR2 SYDVKM. The trim removed 6 bases at V and 6 bases at J, leaving 6 bases unmatched. The CDR3 sequence: CASRSSGRAGEQYF. As DNA, the CDR3 is TGTGCCAGCAGGTCTAGCGGGAGGGCGGGCGAGCAGTACTTC.

CDR3 in amino acids: CSAGTGAVDTQYF. CDR3 coding DNA: TGCAGCGCTGGGACGGGAGCGGTAGATACGCAGTATTTT. The chain joins TRBV29-1 to TRBJ2-3, with D tentatively TRBD2 (6 bases). Germline assignment: CDR1 SQVTM and CDR2 ANQGSEA. V shed 7 bases and J shed 5 bases, with 16 bases lying between them. The CDR3 covers 13 residues.

This clone was picked up one time. The gene calls are TRBV9 and TRBJ1-1; a possible D gene is TRBD1 (5 bases). CDR1 and CDR2 from the germline V gene are SGDLS and YYNGEE. The CDR3 has 15 residues. Trimming removed 6 bases from V and 6 bases from J, with 21 bases in between. The DNA of the CDR3 is TGTGCCAGCACCCGCGGCGGCCAGGGTACATCTGAAGCTTTCTTT. It yields the protein CASTRGGQGTSEAFF.

This clone was counted once. The V call is TRBV23-1, the J call TRBJ2-3, with 7 bases that match TRBD1. TRBV23-1 qualifies as an ORF whose function is uncertain. This CDR3 comprises 18 residues. J gave up 2 bases and V 3 bases, and 14 bases lay outside the gene matches. The CDR3 region is CASSHTDVGTEITDTQYF. DNA of the CDR3: TGCGCCAGCAGTCATACCGACGTAGGGACAGAGATCACAGATACGCAGTATTTT.

The V and J genes are TRBV19 and TRBJ1-5, with D possibly being TRBD1 (5 bases). From germline, CDR1 is LNHDA and CDR2 SQIVND (reference sequence). The CDR3 is 16 residues long. Trimming took off 3 bases at V and 4 bases at J, with 16 bases between the two ends. The CDR3 region is CASSIPGGVQNQPQHF. The CDR3 coding sequence is TGTGCCAGTAGTATCCCCGGGGGTGTACAGAATCAGCCCCAGCATTTT.

The CDR3 is CSVIGTSEANEQFF. DNA of the CDR3: TGCAGCGTTATCGGGACTAGCGAGGCCAATGAGCAGTTCTTC. This chain joins TRBV29-1 and TRBJ2-1; 10 nucleotides agree with TRBD2. The CDR3 spans 14 residues. With V trimmed by 5 bases and J by 6 bases, 7 bases remained unmatched. In germline, CDR1 is SQVTM, CDR2 ANQGSEA.

This chain uses TRBV5-4 with TRBJ2-1; D uncertain. The CDR3 covers 15 residues. Germline V gene lookup returns CDR1 SGHNT and CDR2 YYREEE (reference sequence). V gave up 0 bases and J gave up 10 bases, with 17 bases separating them. CDR3 in DNA: TGTGCCAGCAGCTTGGTTATACGCGGAGATGACGAGCAGTTCTTC. Protein product: CASSLVIRGDDEQFF. Using reference TRBV5-4 and TRBJ2-1 for the parts outside the CDR3, the full variable domain is ETGVTQSPTHLIKTRGQQVTLRCSSQSGHNTVSWYQQALGQGPQFIFQYYREEENGRGNFPPRFSGLQFPNYSSELNVNALELDDSALYLCASSLVIRGDDEQFFGPGTRLTVL.

This clone was seen more than once but under ten times. The genes are TRBV10-3 and TRBJ2-7; TRBD2 matches 15 bases. The V gene end was trimmed by 4 bases and the J gene end by 6 bases; junction bases not matched to a gene: 7. Germline CDR1 reads ENHRY; CDR2 reads SYGVKD. CDR3 length: 16 amino acids. Written as DNA, the CDR3 is TGTGCCATCAGTGGGACTAGCGGGAGGGGACCGGGCGAGCAGTACTTC. Translated, it gives CAISGTSGRGPGEQYF.

The genes are TRBV5-1 and TRBJ1-5; 10 bases are shared with TRBD1. The V gene end was trimmed by 5 bases and the J gene end by 5 bases; junction bases not matched to a gene: 10. The V gene's germline CDR1 is SGHRS and CDR2 YFSETQ. This CDR3 spans 16 amino acids. The CDR3 sequence is CASSAGDRGPDQPQHF. The CDR3 DNA reads as TGCGCCAGCAGTGCGGGGGACAGGGGTCCGGATCAGCCCCAGCATTTT.

This clone turned up a few times. V is TRBV6-1 and J is TRBJ2-1; TRBD2 matches at 14 bases. The junction had 9 bases not matched to a gene; V was cut back by 8 bases and J by 12 bases. Germline CDR1 reads MNHNS; CDR2 reads SASEGT. CDR3 length: 14 residues. The CDR3 loop reads CASVPGLAGVRQFF. The CDR3 DNA is TGTGCCAGCGTGCCGGGACTAGCGGGAGTCCGGCAGTTCTTC.

This sequence joins TRBV6-5 and TRBJ2-7; D possibly corresponds to TRBD2 (6 bases). Trimming took 6 bases from V and 4 from J, leaving 19 bases between them. This CDR3 has 15 amino acids. Per germline, CDR1 MNHEY and CDR2 SVGAGI. Written as DNA, the CDR3 is TGTGCCAGCAGCCCCCAAACGCGGGGTCGGTACGAGCAGTACTTC. Translating gives CASSPQTRGRYEQYF.

The sample holds a few counts of this clone. The chain employs TRBV5-1 and TRBJ2-7, with 7 positions matching TRBD1. This CDR3 comprises 15 residues. The germline V gene has CDR1 SGHRS and CDR2 YFSETQ. V lost 4 bases to trimming and J lost 0 bases; unmatched junction nucleotides: 7. The CDR3 DNA reads as TGCGCCAGCAGCCCGACAGGGCCCGACTCCTACGAGCAGTACTTC. Translated, it gives CASSPTGPDSYEQYF.

This clone is a singleton in its sample. V and J are TRBV14 and TRBJ1-2; no definite D call. Per the germline V gene, CDR1 is SGHDN and CDR2 is FVKESK. V lost 2 bases and J 8 bases, leaving 15 bases between the germline ends. The CDR3 has 14 amino acids. The CDR3 sequence is CASSQLASKGGYTF. In DNA form, the CDR3 reads TGTGCCAGCAGCCAACTCGCCTCCAAAGGGGGCTACACCTTC. Together with reference TRBV14 and TRBJ1-2, the CDR3 gives the full variable domain: EAGVTQFPSHSVIEKGQTVTLRCDPISGHDNLYWYRRVMGKEIKFLLHFVKESKQDESGMPNNRFLAERTGGTYSTLKVQPAELEDSGVYFCASSQLASKGGYTFGSGTRLTVV.

V and J are TRBV7-9 and TRBJ1-1; D call uncertain. In germline, CDR1 is SEHNR, CDR2 FQNEAQ (reference sequence). Trimming removed 2 bases from V and 1 base from J, with 5 bases in between. The CDR3 has 13 residues. The CDR3: CASSLPGNTEAFF. In DNA, the CDR3 is TGTGCCAGCAGCTTACCGGGGAACACTGAAGCTTTCTTT.

This clone was found a few times. The V gene is TRBV2, the J gene TRBJ2-7; 7 bases match TRBD1. The V and J ends lost 7 bases and 0 bases, in that order; junction bases with no gene match: 6. CDR1 is SNHLY, CDR2 FYNNEI, per germline. The CDR3 contains 14 residues. The CDR3 reads CASKGTVYSYEQYF. CDR3 bases: TGTGCCAGCAAAGGGACAGTCTACTCCTACGAGCAGTACTTC.

The V call is TRBV9, the J call TRBJ1-2; weak D call: TRBD1 (5 bases). Germline loops: CDR1 SGDLS, CDR2 YYNGEE. Trimming shortened V by 3 bases and J by 8 bases, and 20 bases separated the two germline ends. This CDR3 is built from 15 residues. The CDR3 region is CASSEDTQRKEGYTF. CDR3 nucleotide sequence: TGTGCCAGCAGCGAGGACACGCAGCGTAAGGAAGGCTACACCTTC.

The chain couples TRBV5-4 to TRBJ2-5, with 10 positions matching TRBD2. From germline, CDR1 is SGHNT and CDR2 YYREEE (reference sequence). The V and J ends lost 1 base and 5 bases, in that order; junction bases with no gene match: 8. CDR3 length: 16 residues. The CDR3 sequence: CASSLPSGRARETQYF. CDR3 in DNA: TGTGCCAGCAGCTTGCCCAGCGGGAGGGCCCGGGAGACCCAGTACTTC.

This clone was seen more than once but under ten times. The rearrangement joins TRBV19 to TRBJ2-4; 9 bases match TRBD2. This CDR3 contains 16 residues. The ends lost 4 bases at V and 5 bases at J; junction bases unmatched: 9. Germline V gene data show CDR1 as LNHDA and CDR2 as SQIVND (reference sequence). The CDR3 DNA follows: TGTGCCAGTAGTACCTTAGCGGGAGAGGGAGAAAACATTCAGTACTTC. It specifies CASSTLAGEGENIQYF.

This clone was counted a single time. V and J are TRBV9 and TRBJ2-7, with 12 nucleotides matching TRBD2. CDR1 SGDLS and CDR2 YYNGEE come from the germline V gene. The CDR3 covers 17 residues. V shed 4 bases, J shed 2 bases, and the junction held 10 bases outside the gene matches. CDR3 sequence: CASSPLTGLAGPYEQYF. CDR3 bases: TGTGCCAGCAGCCCCTTAACTGGACTAGCGGGACCCTACGAGCAGTACTTC.

The chain carries TRBV5-1 and TRBJ1-1, with D uncertain. Germline V CDR1 and CDR2: SGHRS, YFSETQ. The CDR3 consists of 14 residues. Between the trimmed V and J ends, which lost 0 bases and 1 base, there was a span of 7 bases. Here the CDR3 DNA reads TGCGCCAGCAGCTTGGGTGCGGGGAACACTGAAGCTTTCTTT. As protein: CASSLGAGNTEAFF.

This sequence joins TRBV9 and TRBJ2-1, with D uncertain. CDR1 is SGDLS, CDR2 YYNGEE, per germline. The CDR3 totals 13 residues. V lost 4 bases and J lost 4, with 9 bases in between. The CDR3 reads CASSQESYNEQFF. The DNA of the CDR3 is TGTGCCAGCAGCCAGGAAAGTTACAATGAGCAGTTCTTC.

This clone was detected only a few times. The chain has TRBV28 and TRBJ2-7; TRBD1 agrees at 7 bases. The germline V gene has CDR1 MDHEN and CDR2 SYDVKM. V shed 6 bases, J shed 5 bases, and the junction held 1 base outside the gene matches. The CDR3 length is 11 residues. The CDR3 spells CASRRGHEQYF. The CDR3 DNA reads TGTGCCAGCAGAAGGGGGCACGAGCAGTACTTC. The full variable domain, rest sourced from reference TRBV28 and TRBJ2-7, is DVKVTQSSRYLVKRTGEKVFLECVQDMDHENMFWYRQDPGLGLRLIYFSYDVKMKEKGDIPEGYSVSREKKERFSLILESASTNQTSMYLCASRRGHEQYFGPGTRLTVT.

J is TRBJ2-3 and V is TRBV29-1; 7 nucleotides align to TRBD1. Germline V lookup: CDR1 SQVTM, CDR2 ANQGSEA. J gave up 3 bases and V 0 bases, and 15 bases lay outside the gene matches. CDR3 size: 18 residues. The CDR3 sequence is CSVEDRQGGDLFTDTQYF. CDR3 in DNA: TGCAGCGTTGAAGATCGACAGGGTGGCGATTTGTTTACAGATACGCAGTATTTT.

This chain links TRBV19 with TRBJ1-3; the D gene is possibly TRBD1 (5 bases). Trimming shortened V by 5 bases and J by 0 bases, and 20 bases separated the two germline ends. Germline CDR1 is LNHDA and CDR2 is SQIVND (reference sequence). This CDR3 comprises 18 residues. The CDR3 region has the DNA TGTGCCAGTAGTTTATTTCCCGGGACGGGGAGCTCTGGAAACACCATATATTTT. Translated: CASSLFPGTGSSGNTIYF.